This TCR beta chain is from a study of blood T cell repertoires in COVID-19. Turning to the study itself: Spain, Italy and the United States supplied samples that represented acute and convalescent COVID-19. From T cells, B-cell-depleted T cells, or PBMCs came the material, which was cDNA or gDNA.

Living in 20 to 30 US areas, the participants were between roughly 18 and 89 years of age. The CDR3 is 14 amino acids. V lost 6 bases, J lost 4 bases, and 6 bases stayed unmatched. CDR1 is MDHEN and CDR2 is SYDVKM in the germline V gene. Per the original data handling: Amplification of reference gene primers provided the estimated nucleated cell counts. Sequencing used immunoSEQ multiplex PCR; TCRdb keeps in-frame clones, though not all of them. V and J calls and clone size are those listed in that table; D and trimming were worked out from the DNA. The sample lists 200,000 to 250,000 clones, around 91% occurring once.

Material: PBMCs or T cells enriched from blood (not recorded which). This chain connects TRBV28 to TRBJ1-3; TRBD1 matches 7 bases. This sequence originates from a woman aged 18-29 years in a cohort exposed to, infected with or recovered from COVID-19 (not recorded which). The CDR3, as DNA: TGTGCCAGCAGCGACGGGACAGCCGGAAACACCATATATTTT. Translated: CASSDGTAGNTIYF.